The 10 T cell receptor beta chains listed next were all sequenced from one sample in a study of cytomegalovirus exposure and HLA in healthy donors. PCR used 60 Vbeta primers and 13 Jbeta primers. Sequenced by immunoSEQ multiplex PCR; TCRdb stores in-frame clones only, minus some. The table records about 190,000 clones, over 80% of them present only once. Sequences were obtained from PBMCs. The source of these receptors is a middle-aged man in good health and CMV-seropositive.

This chain joins TRBV9 and TRBJ2-2; D is unclear. Germline assignment: CDR1 SGDLS and CDR2 YYNGEE. The CDR3 is made up of 14 amino acids. The V and J ends lost 3 bases and 3 bases respectively, with 9 bases between them. CDR3 DNA: TGTGCCAGCAGCGCGGGTTTTTACACCGGGGAGCTGTTTTTT. It yields the protein CASSAGFYTGELFF. Looking up the rest from reference TRBV9 and TRBJ2-2 gives the full variable domain: DSGVTQTPKHLITATGQRVTLRCSPRSGDLSVYWYQQSLDQGLQFLIQYYNGEERAKGNILERFSAQQFPDLHSELNLSSLELGDSALYFCASSAGFYTGELFFGEGSRLTVL.

The table lists this clone with a few counts. The chain couples TRBV27 to TRBJ2-2; 7 bases align to TRBD1. V dropped 2 bases and J dropped 3; count of bases not matched to a gene: 6. The CDR3 length is 16 residues. Germline V lookup: CDR1 MNHEY, CDR2 SMNVEV (reference sequence). In DNA, the CDR3 is TGTGCCAGCAGTTTAACAGGGGCCATATACACCGGGGAGCTGTTTTTT. Residues: CASSLTGAIYTGELFF.

The V gene is TRBV10-1, the J gene TRBJ1-2; 7 bases line up with TRBD1. Germline CDR1 reads WNHNN; CDR2 reads SYGVQD (reference sequence). CDR3 length equals 22 residues. With 4 bases clipped from V and 8 bases from J, the junction kept 34 bases outside the gene matches. The CDR3 DNA reads as TGCGCCAGCAGTGGAAGAACCTGCGGGACAGAGAAGACTATCTTTCTCCGATGGGGCTACACCTTC. It specifies CASSGRTCGTEKTIFLRWGYTF.

The genes are TRBV7-2 and TRBJ2-7; 9 positions match TRBD1. This CDR3 is built from 14 residues. Germline V CDR1 and CDR2: SGHTA, FQGNSA. V trimming: 4 bases; J trimming: 6 bases; junction bases outside the gene matches: 7. CDR3 coding DNA: TGTGCCAGCAGCTCGGGACAGGGAGCGATCGAGCAGTACTTC. Its protein is CASSSGQGAIEQYF.

The gene calls are TRBV28 and TRBJ1-1; D is uncertain. The CDR3 runs to 15 residues. With 3 bases removed from V and 7 bases from J, the gap between germline ends came to 18 bases. Germline V lookup: CDR1 MDHEN, CDR2 SYDVKM. CDR3: CASSFPQSGFGEAFF. The CDR3 DNA follows: TGTGCCAGCAGTTTCCCCCAGTCAGGTTTTGGTGAAGCTTTCTTT.

This chain links TRBV28 with TRBJ2-3; D is undetermined. CDR3 size: 14 residues. The germline gives CDR1 MDHEN, CDR2 SYDVKM. The ends were cut back, 4 bases at V and 4 bases at J, with 12 bases in the middle. The CDR3 nucleotides read TGTGCCAGCAGTTACACAGTCGGCCCAGATACGCAGTATTTT. It translates to CASSYTVGPDTQYF.

This clone was seen only once. The chain combines TRBV9 with TRBJ2-4; D is ambiguous. The CDR3 runs 16 residues. Trimming left V 0 bases short and J 0 bases short, with 10 bases between. Looked up from germline, CDR1 is SGDLS and CDR2 is YYNGEE. The DNA for the CDR3 is TGTGCCAGCAGCGTAGAGGCAGGCCTAGCCAAAAACATTCAGTACTTC. Amino acids: CASSVEAGLAKNIQYF.

The rearrangement uses TRBV6-6 and TRBJ1-1, with 9 bases lining up with TRBD1. Per the germline V gene, CDR1 is MNHNY and CDR2 is SVGAGI (reference sequence). Germline trimming cut 6 bases from V and 5 bases from J; bases unmatched to any gene: 4. The CDR3 is made up of 13 amino acids. CDR3: CASRGTGRTEAFF. In nucleotides, the CDR3 is TGTGCCAGCAGGGGGACAGGGAGGACTGAAGCTTTCTTT.

The rearrangement uses TRBV5-6 and TRBJ2-7, with a weak D call TRBD1 (6 bases). V was cut by 0 bases and J by 2 bases, with 9 bases left in between. CDR3 length: 14 residues. The germline gives CDR1 SGHDT, CDR2 YYEEEE. CDR3 sequence (DNA): TGTGCCAGCAGCTTGGTGGACAGAACCTACGAGCAGTACTTC. Encoded protein: CASSLVDRTYEQYF.

Comment on this clone: One end of the junction does not line up with germline, which may come from a read error. This rearrangement joins TRBV7-7 to TRBJ2-5; unclear D gene. The CDR3 has 14 amino acids. Germline values: CDR1 SSHAT, CDR2 FNYEAQ (reference sequence). CDR3 sequence reads: CASSLNSLQETQYF. The CDR3 DNA reads as TGTGCTAGCAGCTTAAACAGCCTCCAAGAGACCCAGTACTTC. Full variable domain (missing parts from reference TRBV7-7 and TRBJ2-5): GAGVSQSPRYKVTKRGQDVTLRCDPISSHATLYWYQQALGQGPEFLTYFNYEAQPDKSGLPSDRFSAERPEGSISTLTIQRTEQRDSAMYRCASSLNSLQETQYFGPGTRLLVL.